A selection of T cell receptor beta chains follows, all from one sample in a study of tumor-infiltrating lymphocytes in primary liver carcinoma. MiXCR, applied by TCRdb to the multiplex PCR reads, yields one record per CDR3 protein. In the table there are about 210,000 distinct CDR3 sequences, less than 75% of which are singletons. The specimen sequenced was peripheral blood. The source is an older woman with primary liver carcinoma and hepatitis B virus infection. The conserved cysteine and the conserved F or W are not part of the CDR3 here. The order of the fields is V gene, CDR3 protein.

>TRBV7-9
ASSRTSASGELF
>TRBV29-1
SVHPRGRVDTQY
>TRBV11-2
ASRSVRTSVSYNEQF
>TRBV11-3
SSSLGQGSTDTQY
>TRBV30
AWSVQGASYYEQY
>TRBV5-1
ASSLEFWETQY
>TRBV11-2
ANSSAKRTSGRTAYEQY
>TRBV6-5
ASSPTAGGQETQY
>TRBV5-1
ASSSRDSASTDTQY
>TRBV11-2
VSSLAGTAPEAF
>TRBV11-2
ASSPLIGEPY
>TRBV30
ARRRTSGSYEQY
>TRBV6-5
VSSVGQGLSYEQY
>TRBV29-1
SVERGSDEQY
>TRBV5-8
ASNLDWTGSESYIQY
>TRBV20-1
SASLAGAETQY
>TRBV6-5
ANRRQGFTGELF
>TRBV6-5
ASSPRGVGGRYYEQF
>TRBV11-2
ASSLGSLRNTGELF
>TRBV11-1
ASSSGLRNTEVF
>TRBV28
ASSFWLAGGNEQF
>TRBV11-2
ASSLGCGGSDQF
>TRBV11-2
VSRDRTGGNTIY
>TRBV29-1
SVPLIMGDTQY
>TRBV28
ASSSTRREGKTQY
>TRBV10-1
ASSEGARDTQY
>TRBV6-2/TRBV6-3
ASRDGTSGPYEQY
>TRBV12-3/TRBV12-4
ASTRDWLNQPHH
>TRBV5-4
ASSFVGTSAYEQF
>TRBV2
ASSVLTGAKNIQY
>TRBV28
ASSRRTGLTSTDTQY
>TRBV6-5
TSKTTGNNLPLH
>TRBV6-5
ASSYYPRTNEQF
>TRBV6-6
TSSVSNSYEQY
>TRBV4-1
ASSQDGIASTDTQY